This is a list of T cell receptor beta chains from one sample in a study of early T cells in non-severe SARS-CoV-2 infection. TCRdb called the 5' RACE reads again in MiXCR, with one record for every CDR3 protein. The sample includes 50,000 or so distinct CDR3 sequences, about an eighth of them seen just once. Sequenced sample: whole blood. These receptors originate from an adult who was a healthcare worker with PCR-confirmed SARS-CoV-2 infection or an uninfected control (not recorded which). Each CDR3 is given with its conserved first and last residue. The order of the fields is clone size, D gene, J gene, V gene, CDR3 protein, CDR3 DNA. D genes are given only for firm matches. Size is stated for part of the rows, as once, few or many counts, or as a class when the clone is expanded.

- TRBD2 TRBJ2-7 TRBV5-5 CASSLRPSGTYEQYF TGTGCCAGCAGCTTGAGGCCTAGCGGTACCTACGAGCAGTACTTC
- - TRBJ2-2 TRBV7-6 CASSLVGVDTGELFF TGTGCCAGCAGCTTAGTGGGAGTAGATACCGGGGAGCTGTTTTTT
few - TRBJ2-3 TRBV6-2/TRBV6-3 CASSQTGADPRNRGQYF TGTGCCAGCAGTCAAACCGGCGCGGACCCACGAAATCGGGGGCAGTATTTT
few - TRBJ1-6 TRBV14 CASSQGRASYNSPLHF TGTGCCAGCAGCCAGGGTCGTGCGTCCTATAATTCACCCCTCCACTTT
few - TRBJ2-6 TRBV6-6 CASSSGVAGANVLTF TGTGCCAGCAGTTCCGGGGTGGCTGGGGCCAACGTCCTGACTTTC
many - TRBJ2-5 TRBV18 CASSLYQETQYF TGTGCCAGCTCACTGTACCAAGAGACCCAGTACTTC
few - TRBJ2-2 TRBV4-2 CASSQDLFSGGELFF TGTGCCAGCAGCCAAGATCTATTCTCCGGAGGGGAGCTGTTTTTT
many TRBD1 TRBJ1-2 TRBV7-2 CASSNRGPNYGYTF TGTGCCAGCAGCAACAGGGGGCCCAACTATGGCTACACCTTC
- - TRBJ1-1 TRBV12-3/TRBV12-4 CASSISRGGTEAFF TGTGCCAGCAGTATCAGCAGGGGTGGTACTGAAGCTTTCTTT
many - TRBJ2-7 TRBV7-6 CASSLESGTHYEQYF TGTGCCAGCAGCTTAGAATCCGGAACCCACTACGAGCAGTACTTC
- TRBD2 TRBJ2-1 TRBV7-6 CASSSGLAGEESEQFF TGTGCCAGCAGCTCGGGACTAGCGGGAGAAGAAAGCGAGCAGTTCTTC
many - TRBJ1-1 TRBV12-3/TRBV12-4 CASSSRESTEAFF TGTGCCAGCAGTTCCAGGGAGAGCACTGAAGCTTTCTTT
few - TRBJ2-7 TRBV20-1 CSARDRSRGQYEQYF TGCAGTGCTAGAGACAGGTCGAGGGGACAATACGAGCAGTACTTC
many - TRBJ2-1 TRBV7-2 CASSLGLARYEQFF TGTGCCAGCAGCTTAGGGCTAGCTCGGTATGAGCAGTTCTTC
- - TRBJ1-1 TRBV29-1 CSVDKGGMNTEAFF TGCAGCGTTGATAAGGGTGGGATGAACACTGAAGCTTTCTTT
many - TRBJ2-2 TRBV2 CASRVDGALNTGELFF TGTGCCAGCCGCGTTGACGGGGCGCTGAACACCGGGGAGCTGTTTTTT
many - TRBJ1-6 TRBV27 CASTDYNSPLHF TGTGCCAGCACGGACTATAATTCACCCCTCCACTTT
- - TRBJ2-1 TRBV4-1 CASSQVLSGNEQFF TGCGCCAGCAGCCAAGTATTAAGCGGGAATGAGCAGTTCTTC
many - TRBJ2-7 TRBV14 CASSQDLLNLHEQYF TGTGCCAGCAGCCAAGATCTATTAAACCTCCACGAGCAGTACTTC
once - TRBJ2-3 TRBV4-1 CASSQRESADTQYF TGCGCCAGCAGCCAAAGAGAGAGCGCAGATACGCAGTATTTT
few TRBD2 TRBJ2-3 TRBV7-2 CASSAIPGLAGVGSDTQYF TGTGCCAGCAGCGCGATACCGGGACTAGCGGGAGTTGGGTCAGATACGCAGTATTTT
many - TRBJ1-1 TRBV20-1 CSASYDTEAFF TGCAGTGCTTCTTATGACACTGAAGCTTTCTTT